This T cell receptor (beta chain) was captured by sequencing in a study of cytomegalovirus exposure and HLA in healthy donors. Germline lookup yields CDR1 MGHDK and CDR2 SYGVNS. V lost 8 bases to trimming and J lost 3 bases; unmatched junction nucleotides: 2. The CDR3 spans 12 residues. Findings and caveats of the study: A later analysis showed HLA-associated TCR beta chains outstripping equally common others in clonal expansion. An observed cluster of highly shared sequence variants was recorded as a likely sequencing artifact. The later analysis indicated that the majority of CMV-associated TCR beta chains appeared HLA-restricted.

Comment on this clone: Its antigen is unknown.

The PCR had 60 Vbeta and 13 Jbeta primers. Clones were read by immunoSEQ multiplex PCR, and TCRdb kept only the in-frame ones, dropping some. The sample lists 120,000 to 150,000 clones, 73% seen once, with around an eighth in the top ten. Sequenced material: PBMCs. The chain joins TRBV25-1 to TRBJ2-7; TRBD1 matches 9 bases. The TCR originated in a human donor in good health. This CDR3 is CASGTGHYEQYF. The CDR3 DNA sequence: TGTGCCAGCGGGACAGGGCACTACGAGCAGTACTTC.